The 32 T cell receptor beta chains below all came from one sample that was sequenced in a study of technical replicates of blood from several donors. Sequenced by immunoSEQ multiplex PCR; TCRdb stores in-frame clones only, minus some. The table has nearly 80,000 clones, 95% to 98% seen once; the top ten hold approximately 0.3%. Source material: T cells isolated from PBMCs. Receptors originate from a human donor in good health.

CDR3 in DNA: TGTGCCAGCAGCCAACAGGGTGCCACTGAAGCTTTCTTT. This sequence encodes CASSQQGATEAFF. The J gene is TRBJ1-1, the V gene TRBV11-2, with D maybe TRBD1 (6 bases). The CDR3 extends over 13 amino acids. The V end was cut by 5 bases, the J end by 4 bases, with 11 bases between. Germline CDR1 and CDR2: SGHAT and FQNNGV.

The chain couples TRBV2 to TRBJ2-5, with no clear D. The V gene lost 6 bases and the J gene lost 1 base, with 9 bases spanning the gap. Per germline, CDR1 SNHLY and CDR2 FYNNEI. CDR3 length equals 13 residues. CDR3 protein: CASRMSAQETQYF. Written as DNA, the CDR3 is TGTGCCAGCAGAATGAGCGCCCAAGAGACCCAGTACTTC.

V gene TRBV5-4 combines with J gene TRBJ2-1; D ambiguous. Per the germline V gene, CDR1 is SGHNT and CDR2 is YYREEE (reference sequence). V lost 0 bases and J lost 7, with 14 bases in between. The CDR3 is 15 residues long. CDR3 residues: CASSLARRTSNEQFF. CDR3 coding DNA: TGTGCCAGCAGCTTGGCCCGTAGAACCTCGAATGAGCAGTTCTTC. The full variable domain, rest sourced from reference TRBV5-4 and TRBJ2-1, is ETGVTQSPTHLIKTRGQQVTLRCSSQSGHNTVSWYQQALGQGPQFIFQYYREEENGRGNFPPRFSGLQFPNYSSELNVNALELDDSALYLCASSLARRTSNEQFFGPGTRLTVL.

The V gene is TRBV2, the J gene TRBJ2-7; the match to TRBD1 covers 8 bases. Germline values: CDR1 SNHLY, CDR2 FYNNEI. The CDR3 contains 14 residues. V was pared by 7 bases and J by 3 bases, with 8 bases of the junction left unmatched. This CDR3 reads CASTPVTGDYEQYF. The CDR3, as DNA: TGTGCCAGCACCCCCGTGACAGGGGACTACGAGCAGTACTTC.

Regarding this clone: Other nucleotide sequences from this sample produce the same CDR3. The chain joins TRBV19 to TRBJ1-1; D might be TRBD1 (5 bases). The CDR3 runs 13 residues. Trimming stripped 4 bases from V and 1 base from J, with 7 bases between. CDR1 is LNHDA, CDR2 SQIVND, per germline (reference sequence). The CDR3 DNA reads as TGTGCCAGTAGTACAGGGTCGAACACTGAAGCTTTCTTT. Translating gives CASSTGSNTEAFF.

The DNA for the CDR3 is TGTGCCAGCAGCTTGACTTCCGATTGGAATGAGCAGTTCTTC. Protein: CASSLTSDWNEQFF. This chain links TRBV7-3 with TRBJ2-1; D is undetermined. Germline loops: CDR1 SGHTA, CDR2 FQGTGA. With 3 bases removed from V and 7 bases from J, the gap between germline ends came to 13 bases. The CDR3 consists of 14 residues.

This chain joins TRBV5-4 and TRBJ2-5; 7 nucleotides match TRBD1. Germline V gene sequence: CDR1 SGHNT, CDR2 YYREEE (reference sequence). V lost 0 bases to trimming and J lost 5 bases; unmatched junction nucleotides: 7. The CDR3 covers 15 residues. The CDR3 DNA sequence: TGTGCCAGCAGCTTGGCAGGACAGGTATGGGAGACCCAGTACTTC. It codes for CASSLAGQVWETQYF.

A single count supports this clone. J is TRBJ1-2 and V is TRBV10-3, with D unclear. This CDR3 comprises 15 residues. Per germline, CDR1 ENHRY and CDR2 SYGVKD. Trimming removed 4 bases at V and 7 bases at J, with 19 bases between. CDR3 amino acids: CAISGRTPGSGGYTF. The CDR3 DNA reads TGTGCCATCAGTGGCCGGACTCCGGGCTCTGGTGGCTACACCTTC.

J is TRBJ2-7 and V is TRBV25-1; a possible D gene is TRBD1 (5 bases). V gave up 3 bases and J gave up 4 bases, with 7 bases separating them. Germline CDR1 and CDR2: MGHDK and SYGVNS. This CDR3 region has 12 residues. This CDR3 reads CASSDQGYEQYF. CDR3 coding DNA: TGTGCCAGCAGTGATCAGGGATACGAGCAGTACTTC.

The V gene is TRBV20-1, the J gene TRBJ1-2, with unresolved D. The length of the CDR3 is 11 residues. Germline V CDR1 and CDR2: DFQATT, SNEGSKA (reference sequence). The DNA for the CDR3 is TGCACCTATACGGCGGGCTATGGCTACACCTTC. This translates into CTYTAGYGYTF.

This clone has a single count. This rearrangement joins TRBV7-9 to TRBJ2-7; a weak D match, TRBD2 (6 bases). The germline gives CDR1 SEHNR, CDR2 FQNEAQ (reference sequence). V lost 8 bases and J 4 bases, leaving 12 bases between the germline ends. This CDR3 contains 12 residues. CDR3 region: CASSMGGYEQYF. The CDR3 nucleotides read TGTGCCAGCTCCATGGGGGGTTACGAGCAGTACTTC.

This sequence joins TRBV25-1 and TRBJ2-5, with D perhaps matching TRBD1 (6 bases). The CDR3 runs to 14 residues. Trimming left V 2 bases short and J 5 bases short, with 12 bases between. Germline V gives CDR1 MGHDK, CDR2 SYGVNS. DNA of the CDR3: TGTGCCAGCAGTGAAGGGGGCCGAACGGAGACCCAGTACTTC. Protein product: CASSEGGRTETQYF. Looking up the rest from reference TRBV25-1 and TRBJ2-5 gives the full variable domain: EADIYQTPRYLVIGTGKKITLECSQTMGHDKMYWYQQDPGMELHLIHYSYGVNSTEKGDLSSESTVSRIRTEHFPLTLESARPSHTSQYLCASSEGGRTETQYFGPGTRLLVL.

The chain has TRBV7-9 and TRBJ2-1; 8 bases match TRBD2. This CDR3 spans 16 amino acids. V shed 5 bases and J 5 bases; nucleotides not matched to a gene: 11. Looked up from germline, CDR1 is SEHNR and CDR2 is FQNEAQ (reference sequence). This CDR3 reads CASSPRLRGENNEQFF. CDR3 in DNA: TGTGCCAGCAGCCCCCGCCTGCGGGGGGAGAACAATGAGCAGTTCTTC.

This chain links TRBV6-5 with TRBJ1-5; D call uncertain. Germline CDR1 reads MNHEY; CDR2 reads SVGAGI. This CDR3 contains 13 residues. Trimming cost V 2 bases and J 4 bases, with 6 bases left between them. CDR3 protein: CASSYRGNQPQHF. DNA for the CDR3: TGTGCCAGCAGTTACCGCGGTAATCAGCCCCAGCATTTT.

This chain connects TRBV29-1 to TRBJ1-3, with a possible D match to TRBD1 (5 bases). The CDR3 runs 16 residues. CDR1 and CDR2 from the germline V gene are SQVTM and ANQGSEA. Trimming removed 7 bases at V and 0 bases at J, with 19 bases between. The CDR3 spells CSAMRGGLGSGNTIYF. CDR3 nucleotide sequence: TGCAGCGCCATGAGGGGAGGGTTAGGCTCTGGAAACACCATATATTTT.

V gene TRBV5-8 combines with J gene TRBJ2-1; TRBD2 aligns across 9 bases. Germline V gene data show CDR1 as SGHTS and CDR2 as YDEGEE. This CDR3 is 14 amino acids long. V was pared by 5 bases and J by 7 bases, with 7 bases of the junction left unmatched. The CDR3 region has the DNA TGTGCCAGCAGAAGAAGCGGGAGGAAGAATGAGCAGTTCTTC. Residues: CASRRSGRKNEQFF.

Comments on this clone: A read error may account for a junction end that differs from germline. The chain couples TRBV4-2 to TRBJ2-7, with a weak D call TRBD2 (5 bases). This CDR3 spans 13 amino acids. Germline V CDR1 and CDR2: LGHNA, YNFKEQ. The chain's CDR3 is CASSLPGSFEQYF. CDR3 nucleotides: TGTGCCAGCAGCCTTCCGGGATCCTTCGAGCAGTACTTC.

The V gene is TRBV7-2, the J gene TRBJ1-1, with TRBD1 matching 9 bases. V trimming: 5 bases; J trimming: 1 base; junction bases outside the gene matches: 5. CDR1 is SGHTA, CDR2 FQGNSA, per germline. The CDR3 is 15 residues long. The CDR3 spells CASSTHRGPNTEAFF. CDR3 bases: TGTGCCAGCAGCACCCACAGGGGGCCGAACACTGAAGCTTTCTTT.

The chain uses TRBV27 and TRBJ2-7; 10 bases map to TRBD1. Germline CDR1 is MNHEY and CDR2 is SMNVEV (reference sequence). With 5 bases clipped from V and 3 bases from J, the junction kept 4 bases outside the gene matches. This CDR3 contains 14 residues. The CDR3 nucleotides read TGTGCCAGCAGTCTCGGGACAGGGGTCTACGAGCAGTACTTC. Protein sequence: CASSLGTGVYEQYF.

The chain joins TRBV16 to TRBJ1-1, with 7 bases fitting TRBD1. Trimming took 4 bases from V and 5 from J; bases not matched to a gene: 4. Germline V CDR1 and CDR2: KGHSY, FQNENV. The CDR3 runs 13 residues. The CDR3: CASSRMTGTEAFF. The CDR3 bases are TGTGCCAGCAGCCGTATGACAGGGACTGAAGCTTTCTTT.

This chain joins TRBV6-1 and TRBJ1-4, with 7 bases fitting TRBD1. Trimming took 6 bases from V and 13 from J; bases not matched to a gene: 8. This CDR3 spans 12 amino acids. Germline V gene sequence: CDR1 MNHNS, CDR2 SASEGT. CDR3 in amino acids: CASRFETGILFF. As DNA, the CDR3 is TGTGCCAGCAGATTTGAGACAGGGATACTGTTTTTT.

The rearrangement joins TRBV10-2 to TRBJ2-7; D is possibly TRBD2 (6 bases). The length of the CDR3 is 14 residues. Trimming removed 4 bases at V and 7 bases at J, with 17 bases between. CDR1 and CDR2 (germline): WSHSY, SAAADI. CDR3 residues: CASSVGRELEEQYF. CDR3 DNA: TGCGCCAGCAGTGTGGGCCGGGAGCTAGAAGAGCAGTACTTC.

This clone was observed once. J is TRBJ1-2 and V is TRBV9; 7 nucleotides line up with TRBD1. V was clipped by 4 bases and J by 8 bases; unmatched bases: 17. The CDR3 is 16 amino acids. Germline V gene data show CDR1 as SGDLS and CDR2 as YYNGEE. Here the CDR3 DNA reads TGTGCCAGCAGCCTTAACTTCGACAGGGAAGTTTGGGGCTACACCTTC. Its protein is CASSLNFDREVWGYTF.

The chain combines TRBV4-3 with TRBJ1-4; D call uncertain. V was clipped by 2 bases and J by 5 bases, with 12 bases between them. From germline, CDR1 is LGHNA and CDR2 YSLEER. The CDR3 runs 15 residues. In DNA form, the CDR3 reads TGCGCCAGCAGCCAAAGTAGGCAGCGAAATGAAAAACTGTTTTTT. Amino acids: CASSQSRQRNEKLFF.

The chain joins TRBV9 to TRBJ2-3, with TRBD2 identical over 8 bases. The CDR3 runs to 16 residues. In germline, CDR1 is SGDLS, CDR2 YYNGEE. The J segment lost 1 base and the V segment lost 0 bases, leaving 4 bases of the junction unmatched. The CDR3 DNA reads TGTGCCAGCAGCGTAGGGAGTAGCGGGGGCACAGATACGCAGTATTTT. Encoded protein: CASSVGSSGGTDTQYF.

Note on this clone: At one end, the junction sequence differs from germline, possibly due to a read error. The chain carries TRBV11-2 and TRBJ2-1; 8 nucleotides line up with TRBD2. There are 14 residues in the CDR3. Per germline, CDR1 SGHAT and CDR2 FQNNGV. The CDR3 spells CASTLSGSHNEQFF. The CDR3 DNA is TGTGCCAGCACCTTAAGCGGGAGCCACAATGAGCAGTTCTTC.

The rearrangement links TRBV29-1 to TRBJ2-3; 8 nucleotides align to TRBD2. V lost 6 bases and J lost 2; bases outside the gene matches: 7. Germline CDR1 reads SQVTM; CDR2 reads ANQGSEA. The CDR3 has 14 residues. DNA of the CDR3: TGCAGCGTGGATATAGCGGGAAACACAGATACGCAGTATTTT. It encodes CSVDIAGNTDTQYF.

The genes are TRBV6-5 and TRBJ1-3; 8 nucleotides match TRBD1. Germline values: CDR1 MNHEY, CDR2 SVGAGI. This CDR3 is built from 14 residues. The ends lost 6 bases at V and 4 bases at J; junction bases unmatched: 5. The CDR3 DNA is TGTGCCAGCAGCCGAGACAGGGGAGGAAACACCATATATTTT. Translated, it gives CASSRDRGGNTIYF.

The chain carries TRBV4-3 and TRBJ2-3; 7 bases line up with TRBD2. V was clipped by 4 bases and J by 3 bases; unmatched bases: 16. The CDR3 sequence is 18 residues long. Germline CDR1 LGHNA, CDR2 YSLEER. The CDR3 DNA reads TGCGCCAGCAGCCCCGTGGGCTATCCCGGGACTATAACAGATACGCAGTATTTT. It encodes CASSPVGYPGTITDTQYF.

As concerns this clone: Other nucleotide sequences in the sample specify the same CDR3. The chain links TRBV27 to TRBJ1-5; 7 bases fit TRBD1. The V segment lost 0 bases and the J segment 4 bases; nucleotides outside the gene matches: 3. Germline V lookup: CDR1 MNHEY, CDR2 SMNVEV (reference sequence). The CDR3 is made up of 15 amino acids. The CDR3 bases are TGTGCCAGCAGTTTATCCCGGGACAGAAATCAGCCCCAGCATTTT. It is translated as CASSLSRDRNQPQHF.

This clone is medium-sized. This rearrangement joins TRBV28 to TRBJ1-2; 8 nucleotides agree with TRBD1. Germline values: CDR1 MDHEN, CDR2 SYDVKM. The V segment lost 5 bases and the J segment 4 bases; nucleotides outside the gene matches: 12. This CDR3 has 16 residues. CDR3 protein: CASSPSIGQGFYGYTF. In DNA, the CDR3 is TGTGCCAGCAGTCCCTCCATTGGACAGGGCTTCTATGGCTACACCTTC.

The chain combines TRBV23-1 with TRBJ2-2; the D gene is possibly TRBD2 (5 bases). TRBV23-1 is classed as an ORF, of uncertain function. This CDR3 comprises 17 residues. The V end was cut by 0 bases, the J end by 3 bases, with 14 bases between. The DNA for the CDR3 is TGCGCCAGCAGTCAATCGGACGTTTCGGACTACACCGGGGAGCTGTTTTTT. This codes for CASSQSDVSDYTGELFF.